The T cell receptor (beta chain) described here comes from a study of graft-versus-host responses after intestinal transplantation. For the study at large: Every recipient underwent anti-thymocyte globulin induction, then tacrolimus and steroids for about three years.

This clone came up a few times. The antigen remains undetermined. Losses at the gene ends were 4 bases for V and 3 bases for J; bases not matched to a gene: 3. The germline V gene has CDR1 SQVTM and CDR2 ANQGSEA. This CDR3 spans 13 amino acids. Assay: immunoSEQ multiplex PCR; the TCRdb copy retains only in-frame clones and omits some. The profile shows about 88,000 clones, about 90% of them singletons. Study-wide results and limits: Clonal ratios of graft-versus-host to host-versus-graft in allografts were high for patients exhibiting graft-donor T cell macrochimerism.

The J gene is TRBJ1-2, the V gene TRBV29-1, with TRBD1 matching 9 bases. This material consisted of unstimulated CD4+ T cells sorted from spleen or lymph node cells, taken before intestinal transplant. The origin of this receptor is a human donor who received an intestinal transplant. In DNA form, the CDR3 reads TGCAGCGTTGGGGACAGGGTTGACTATGGCTACACCTTC. It translates to CSVGDRVDYGYTF. The full variable domain, completed using reference TRBV29-1 and TRBJ1-2, is SAVISQKPSRDICQRGTSLTIQCQVDSQVTMMFWYRQQPGQSLTLIATANQGSEATYESGFVIDKFPISRPNLTFSTLTVSNMSPEDSSIYLCSVGDRVDYGYTFGSGTRLTVV.